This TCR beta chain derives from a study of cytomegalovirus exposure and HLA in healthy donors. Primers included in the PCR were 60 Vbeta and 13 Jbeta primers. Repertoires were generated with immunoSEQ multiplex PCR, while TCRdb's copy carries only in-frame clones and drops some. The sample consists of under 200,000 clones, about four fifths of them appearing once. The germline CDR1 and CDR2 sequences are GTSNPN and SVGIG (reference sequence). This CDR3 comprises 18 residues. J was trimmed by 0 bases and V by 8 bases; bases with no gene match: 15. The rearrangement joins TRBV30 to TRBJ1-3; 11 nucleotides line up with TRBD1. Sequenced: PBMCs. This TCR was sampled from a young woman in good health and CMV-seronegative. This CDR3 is CAMTTGWDRGSSGNTIYF. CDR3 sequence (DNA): TGTGCCATGACAACCGGTTGGGACAGGGGGTCCTCTGGAAACACCATATATTTT.